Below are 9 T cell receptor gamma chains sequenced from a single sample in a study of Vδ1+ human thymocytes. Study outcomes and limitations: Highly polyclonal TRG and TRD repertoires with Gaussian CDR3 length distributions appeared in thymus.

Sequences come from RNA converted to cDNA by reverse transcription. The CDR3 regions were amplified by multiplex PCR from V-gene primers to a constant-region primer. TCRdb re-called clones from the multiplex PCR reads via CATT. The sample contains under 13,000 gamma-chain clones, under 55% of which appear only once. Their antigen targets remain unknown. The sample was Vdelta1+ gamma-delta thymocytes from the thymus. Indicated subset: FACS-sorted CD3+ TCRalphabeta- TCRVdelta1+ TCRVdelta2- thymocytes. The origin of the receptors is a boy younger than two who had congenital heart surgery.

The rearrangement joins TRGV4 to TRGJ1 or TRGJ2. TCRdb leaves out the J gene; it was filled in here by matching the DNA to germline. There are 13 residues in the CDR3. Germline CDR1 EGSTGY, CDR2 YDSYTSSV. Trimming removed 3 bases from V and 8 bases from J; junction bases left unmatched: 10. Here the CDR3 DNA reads TGTGCCACCTGGGATCCGAACTACGATAAGAAACTCTTT. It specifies CATWDPNYDKKLF.

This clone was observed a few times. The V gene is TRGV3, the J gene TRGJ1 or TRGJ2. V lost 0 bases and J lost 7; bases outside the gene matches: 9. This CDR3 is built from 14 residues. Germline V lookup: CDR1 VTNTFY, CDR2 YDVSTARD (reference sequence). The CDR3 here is CATWDRRIRYKKLF. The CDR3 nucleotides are TGTGCCACCTGGGACAGGCGAATAAGGTATAAGAAACTCTTT.

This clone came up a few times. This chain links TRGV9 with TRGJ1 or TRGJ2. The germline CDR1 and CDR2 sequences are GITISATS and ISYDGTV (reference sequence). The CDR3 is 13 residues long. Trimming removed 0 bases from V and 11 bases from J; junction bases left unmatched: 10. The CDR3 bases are TGTGCCTTGTGGGAGGTGGCCCCCTGGGAGAAACTCTTT. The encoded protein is CALWEVAPWEKLF.

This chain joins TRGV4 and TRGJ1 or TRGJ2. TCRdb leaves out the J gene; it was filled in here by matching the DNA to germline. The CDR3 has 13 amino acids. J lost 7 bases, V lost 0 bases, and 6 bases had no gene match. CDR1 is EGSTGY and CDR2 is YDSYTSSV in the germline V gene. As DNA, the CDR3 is TGTGCCACCTGGGATGGGCAGGGATATAAGAAACTCTTT. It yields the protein CATWDGQGYKKLF.

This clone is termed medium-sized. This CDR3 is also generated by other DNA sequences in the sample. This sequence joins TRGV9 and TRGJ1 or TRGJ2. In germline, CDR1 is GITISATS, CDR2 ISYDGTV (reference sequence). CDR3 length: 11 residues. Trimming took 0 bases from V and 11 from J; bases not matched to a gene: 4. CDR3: CALWEVREKLF. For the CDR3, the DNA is TGTGCCTTGTGGGAGGTGCGGGAGAAACTCTTT.

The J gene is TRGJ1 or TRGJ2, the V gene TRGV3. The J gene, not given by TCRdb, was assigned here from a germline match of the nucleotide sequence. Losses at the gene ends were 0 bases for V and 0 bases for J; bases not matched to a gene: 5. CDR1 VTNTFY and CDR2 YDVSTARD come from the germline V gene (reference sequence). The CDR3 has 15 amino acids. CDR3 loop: CATWDRLKNYYKKLF. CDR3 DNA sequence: TGTGCCACCTGGGACAGGCTTAAGAATTATTATAAGAAACTCTTT.

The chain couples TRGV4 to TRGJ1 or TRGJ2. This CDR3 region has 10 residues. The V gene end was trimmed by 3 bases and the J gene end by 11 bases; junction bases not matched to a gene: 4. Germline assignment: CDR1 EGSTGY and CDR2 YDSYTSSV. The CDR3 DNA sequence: TGTGCCACCTGGGATAGGGAGAAACTCTTT. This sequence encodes CATWDREKLF.

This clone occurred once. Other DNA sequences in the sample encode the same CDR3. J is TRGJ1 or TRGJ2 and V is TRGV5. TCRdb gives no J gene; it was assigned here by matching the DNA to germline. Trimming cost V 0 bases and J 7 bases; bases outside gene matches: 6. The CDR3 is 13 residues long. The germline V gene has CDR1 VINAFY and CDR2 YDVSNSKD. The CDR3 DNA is TGTGCCACCTGGGACAGGCGGTGGTATAAGAAACTCTTT. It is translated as CATWDRRWYKKLF.

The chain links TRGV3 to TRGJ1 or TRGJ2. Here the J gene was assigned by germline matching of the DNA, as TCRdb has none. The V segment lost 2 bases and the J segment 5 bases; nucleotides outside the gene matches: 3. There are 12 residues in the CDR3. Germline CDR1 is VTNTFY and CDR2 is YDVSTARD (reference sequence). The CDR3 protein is CATWDKNYKKLF. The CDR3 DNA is TGTGCCACCTGGGACAAGAATTATAAGAAACTCTTT.